The clone carrying this TCR beta chain was found a few times. Authors' analysis steps: The authors estimated nucleated cell counts from reference gene primer amplification. Profiling relied on immunoSEQ multiplex PCR, and the TCRdb table lists in-frame clones only, not all of them. The V and J calls and clone size are taken from that table; D and trimming were inferred from the DNA. This sample has around 300,000 clones, with 70% to 90% found just once. This sample is part of a study of blood T cell repertoires in COVID-19. Study at large: Sources were T cells, B-cell-depleted T cells, or PBMCs; the material itself was cDNA or gDNA.

What was sequenced was peripheral blood. The sequence came from a woman in her 30s who had recovered from COVID-19.

The CDR3 spells CASSELLAGHEQYF. The CDR3 DNA reads TGTGCCAGCAGTGAACTGTTAGCAGGGCACGAGCAGTACTTC. The rearrangement uses TRBV6-1 and TRBJ2-7, with D maybe TRBD1 (5 bases). Germline loops: CDR1 MNHNS, CDR2 SASEGT. CDR3 size: 14 residues. Trimming took 2 bases from V and 5 from J, leaving 13 bases between them.